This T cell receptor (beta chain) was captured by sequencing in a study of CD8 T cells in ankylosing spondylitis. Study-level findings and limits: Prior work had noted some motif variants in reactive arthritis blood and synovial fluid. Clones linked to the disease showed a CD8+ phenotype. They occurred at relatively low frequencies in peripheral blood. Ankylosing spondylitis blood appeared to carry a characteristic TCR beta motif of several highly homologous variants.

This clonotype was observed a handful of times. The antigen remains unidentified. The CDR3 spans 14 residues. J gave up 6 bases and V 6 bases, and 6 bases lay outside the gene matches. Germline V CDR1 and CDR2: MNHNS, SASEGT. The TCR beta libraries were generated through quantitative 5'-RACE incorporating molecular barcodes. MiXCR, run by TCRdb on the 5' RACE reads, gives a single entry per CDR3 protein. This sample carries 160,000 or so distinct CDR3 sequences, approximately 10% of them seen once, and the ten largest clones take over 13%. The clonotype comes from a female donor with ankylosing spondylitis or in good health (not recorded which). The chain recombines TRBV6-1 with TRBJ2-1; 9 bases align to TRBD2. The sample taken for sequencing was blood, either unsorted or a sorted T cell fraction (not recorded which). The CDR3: CASSLGTSSNEQFF. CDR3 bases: TGTGCCAGCAGCCTTGGGACTAGCAGCAATGAGCAGTTCTTC.